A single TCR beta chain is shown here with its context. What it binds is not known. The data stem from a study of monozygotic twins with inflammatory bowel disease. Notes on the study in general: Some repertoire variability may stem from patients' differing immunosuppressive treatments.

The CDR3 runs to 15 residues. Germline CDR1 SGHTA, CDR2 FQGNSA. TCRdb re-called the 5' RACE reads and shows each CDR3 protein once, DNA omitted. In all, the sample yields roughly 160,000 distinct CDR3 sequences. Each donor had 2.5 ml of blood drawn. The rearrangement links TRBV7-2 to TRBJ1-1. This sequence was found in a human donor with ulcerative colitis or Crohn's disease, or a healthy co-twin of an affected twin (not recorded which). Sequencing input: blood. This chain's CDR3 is CASSLAAFMNTEAFF.